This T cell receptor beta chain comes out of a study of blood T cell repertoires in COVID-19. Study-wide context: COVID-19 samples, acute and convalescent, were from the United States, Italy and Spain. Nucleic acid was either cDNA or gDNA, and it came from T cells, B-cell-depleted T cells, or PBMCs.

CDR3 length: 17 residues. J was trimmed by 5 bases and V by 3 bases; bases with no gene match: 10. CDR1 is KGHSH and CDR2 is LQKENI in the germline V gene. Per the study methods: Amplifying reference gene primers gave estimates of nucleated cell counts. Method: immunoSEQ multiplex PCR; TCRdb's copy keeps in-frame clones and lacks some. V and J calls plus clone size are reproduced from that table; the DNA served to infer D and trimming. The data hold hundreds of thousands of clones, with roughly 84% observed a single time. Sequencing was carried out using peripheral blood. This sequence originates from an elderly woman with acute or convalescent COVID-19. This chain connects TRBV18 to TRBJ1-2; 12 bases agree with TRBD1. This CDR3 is CASSPLGTGGDGYGYTF. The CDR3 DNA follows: TGTGCCAGCTCACCTCTCGGGACAGGGGGCGATGGGTATGGCTACACCTTC.